The 32 T cell receptor beta chains below were found in one sample sequenced in a study of beta chain features in type 1 diabetes. The study's findings and limits: Among all four CD4+ subsets, Type 1 diabetes patients had TCRB CDR3s that were moderately but significantly shorter.

These receptors are not linked to any known antigen. cDNA synthesis used the whole RNA isolate, giving expressed TCRB sequences. Profiling relied on immunoSEQ multiplex PCR, and the TCRdb table lists in-frame clones only, not all of them. The sample includes about 370,000 clones, around 10% seen only once; the top ten take approximately 0.6%. Sequenced input: central memory CD4+ T cells from blood. The receptors here all came from a man aged 30-40 years with type 1 diabetes.

The rearrangement uses TRBV28 and TRBJ1-1, with TRBD1 identical over 7 bases. The CDR3 is 13 amino acids. With V trimmed by 6 bases and J by 5 bases, 6 bases remained unmatched. The V gene's germline CDR1 is MDHEN and CDR2 SYDVKM. Here the CDR3 reads CASRDREETEAFF. The DNA of the CDR3 is TGTGCCAGCAGAGACAGGGAGGAGACTGAAGCTTTCTTT.

This clone showed up just a few times. The junction shows a germline mismatch at one end, possibly a read error. The CDR3 nucleotides read TGCAGCGTGGAAGGGACAGGGGGCGTCCGACGGCGCTACGAGCAGTACTTC. This codes for CSVEGTGGVRRRYEQYF. The V gene is TRBV29-1, the J gene TRBJ2-5; 12 nucleotides match TRBD1. The DNA matches TRBJ2-7 better at its end, which makes the J call doubtful. Germline V gene lookup returns CDR1 SQVTM and CDR2 ANQGSEA. The CDR3 has 17 residues.

This clone was counted only a few times. V gene TRBV11-3 combines with J gene TRBJ2-3, with 7 bases aligning to TRBD1. Per the germline V gene, CDR1 is SGHNT and CDR2 is YENEEA. The trim removed 5 bases at V and 6 bases at J, leaving 11 bases unmatched. The CDR3 is 15 residues long. The CDR3 region has the DNA TGTGCCAGCAGCCAAACAGGGGATTCGGCCGATACGCAGTATTTT. Its protein is CASSQTGDSADTQYF. Based on the CDR3 plus reference TRBV11-3 and TRBJ2-3, the full variable domain is EAGVVQSPRYKIIEKKQPVAFWCNPISGHNTLYWYLQNLGQGPELLIRYENEEAVDDSQLPKDRFSAERLKGVDSTLKIQPAELGDSAVYLCASSQTGDSADTQYFGPGTRLTVL.

This clone came up many times. This CDR3 is CASSWVPGLAGGLGNEQFF. CDR3 nucleotides: TGTGCCAGTAGCTGGGTACCGGGACTAGCGGGAGGGTTGGGCAATGAGCAGTTCTTC. This chain uses TRBV27 with TRBJ2-1; 16 nucleotides line up with TRBD2. V was pared by 9 bases and J by 6 bases, with 17 bases of the junction left unmatched. The CDR3 extends over 19 amino acids. Germline V gene data show CDR1 as MNHEY and CDR2 as SMNVEV (reference sequence).

The chain combines TRBV7-2 with TRBJ2-6; 7 bases align to TRBD1. Germline lookup yields CDR1 SGHTA and CDR2 FQGNSA. Trimming cost V 4 bases and J 0 bases; bases outside gene matches: 6. The CDR3 runs 17 residues. The CDR3, as DNA: TGTGCCAGCAGCTCTCAAGGGGGCAGCTCTGGGGCCAACGTCCTGACTTTC. Encoded protein: CASSSQGGSSGANVLTF.

In regard to this clone: Mismatch with germline at one junction end may stem from a read error. This rearrangement joins TRBV6-5 to TRBJ1-1; D remains unclear. Germline V CDR1 and CDR2: MNHEY, SVGAGI. This CDR3 comprises 13 residues. The CDR3 sequence is CAISGEGVGVTFF. CDR3 in DNA: TGTGCCATCAGTGGCGAGGGAGTAGGAGTGACTTTCTTT.

This clone was observed a handful of times. The chain employs TRBV6-1 and TRBJ2-6; TRBD2 is a possible D gene (6 bases). Germline CDR1 is MNHNS and CDR2 is SASEGT. This CDR3 has 14 residues. The CDR3 sequence: CAAGQTSGANVLTF. For the CDR3, the DNA is TGTGCTGCGGGGCAAACCTCTGGGGCCAACGTCCTGACTTTC.

This clone was observed a handful of times. At the DNA level, this CDR3 is encoded by other sequences in the same sample as well. J is TRBJ2-3 and V is TRBV5-1; D is uncertain. Germline lookup yields CDR1 SGHRS and CDR2 YFSETQ. Trimming removed 4 bases from V and 1 base from J, with 7 bases in between. The CDR3 totals 13 residues. The CDR3 DNA reads as TGCGCCAGCAGCGGCGAGGGCACAGATACGCAGTATTTT. Encoded protein: CASSGEGTDTQYF.

This clone has more than one count but fewer than ten. The chain uses TRBV7-2 and TRBJ1-4, with D unresolved. The CDR3 runs 14 residues. Trimming pared 5 bases from V and 4 bases from J, leaving 11 bases between. Per the germline V gene, CDR1 is SGHTA and CDR2 is FQGNSA. Here the CDR3 reads CASSQYLVNEKLFF. CDR3 bases: TGTGCCAGCAGCCAGTATTTGGTTAATGAAAAACTGTTTTTT.

The chain employs TRBV6-5 and TRBJ1-3; D call uncertain. The V end lost 2 bases, the J end lost 7 bases, and 12 bases lay between the germline ends. CDR3 length: 14 residues. Germline V CDR1 and CDR2: MNHEY, SVGAGI. The CDR3 DNA reads as TGTGCCAGCAGTTACGGAAGGTTTGACAACACCATATATTTT. Protein product: CASSYGRFDNTIYF.

The chain combines TRBV27 with TRBJ2-3; no clear D gene. The CDR3 spans 14 residues. Germline V gene sequence: CDR1 MNHEY, CDR2 SMNVEV (reference sequence). Deletions cut 7 bases from V and 2 bases from J, with 13 bases between. The CDR3 DNA follows: TGTGCCAGCAAGGATCCCGGGTACACAGATACGCAGTATTTT. This gives the protein CASKDPGYTDTQYF.

V and J are TRBV7-8 and TRBJ1-2; a possible D gene is TRBD1 (5 bases). V lost 5 bases to trimming and J lost 3 bases, with 13 bases between them. Per germline, CDR1 SGHVS and CDR2 FQNEAQ. The CDR3 loop spans 14 amino acids. For the CDR3, the DNA is TGTGCCAGCAGCAGCCGACAGCTACACTATGGCTACACCTTC. Its protein is CASSSRQLHYGYTF.

The chain uses TRBV11-2 and TRBJ2-1; no definite D call. V shed 2 bases and J shed 7 bases, with 6 bases lying between them. The CDR3 is 12 residues long. Germline-derived CDR1 and CDR2 are SGHAT and FQNNGV. Here the CDR3 DNA reads TGTGCCAGCAGCTTATCGTGGAATGAGCAGTTCTTC. Translated, it gives CASSLSWNEQFF. Combining the CDR3 with reference TRBV11-2 and TRBJ2-1 gives the whole variable domain EAGVAQSPRYKIIEKRQSVAFWCNPISGHATLYWYQQILGQGPKLLIQFQNNGVVDDSQLPKDRFSAERLKGVDSTLKIQPAKLEDSAVYLCASSLSWNEQFFGPGTRLTVL.

Turning to this clone: It may be a read error: a sequence one base away is much more abundant. V usage is TRBV11-2 and J usage is TRBJ1-1, with unresolved D. The germline CDR1 and CDR2 sequences are SGHAT and FQNNGV. V was cut by 1 base and J by 1 base, with 4 bases left in between. This CDR3 contains 13 residues. CDR3 in DNA: TGTGCCAGCAGCTTAGCGTGGAACACTGAAGCTTTCTTT. Its translation is CASSLAWNTEAFF.

Only a few counts were recorded for this clone. V and J are TRBV7-2 and TRBJ2-7, with 7 bases that match TRBD1. Germline CDR1 SGHTA, CDR2 FQGNSA. This CDR3 has 15 amino acids. Trimming cost V 1 base and J 4 bases; bases outside gene matches: 7. CDR3 sequence reads: CASSLDYRGPYEQYF. The CDR3 DNA reads as TGTGCCAGCAGCTTAGATTACAGGGGACCTTACGAGCAGTACTTC.

In this sample, this clone turned up a few times. The chain uses TRBV19 and TRBJ2-7; the D is unclear. Trimming left V 0 bases short and J 7 bases short, with 10 bases between. This CDR3 spans 13 amino acids. Looked up from germline, CDR1 is LNHDA and CDR2 is SQIVND (reference sequence). Here the CDR3 DNA reads TGTGCCAGTAGTATAGAAAGCAGGCGGGAGCAGTACTTC. Translating gives CASSIESRREQYF.

V gene TRBV20-1 combines with J gene TRBJ2-7, with D tentatively TRBD1 (5 bases). V lost 0 bases to trimming and J lost 11 bases, with 11 bases between them. Germline values: CDR1 DFQATT, CDR2 SNEGSKA (reference sequence). The CDR3 is 11 amino acids. The CDR3 DNA follows: TGCAGTGCTAGAGACAGGGTCAAGGAGTACTTC. Translated, it gives CSARDRVKEYF.

A few counts support this clone. The chain is built from TRBV4-3 and TRBJ1-1; TRBD1 matches 11 bases. Germline V gene lookup returns CDR1 LGHNA and CDR2 YSLEER. V dropped 4 bases and J dropped 5; count of bases not matched to a gene: 12. The CDR3 consists of 17 residues. The CDR3, as DNA: TGCGCCAGCAGCCTCACCGGACAGGGGGCTTTAGGGACTGAAGCTTTCTTT. Translation: CASSLTGQGALGTEAFF.

The chain carries TRBV7-2 and TRBJ1-3, with D possibly matching TRBD1 (5 bases). The CDR3 contains 16 residues. Between the trimmed V and J ends, which lost 3 bases and 1 base, there was a span of 13 bases. In germline, CDR1 is SGHTA, CDR2 FQGNSA. In nucleotides, the CDR3 is TGTGCCAGCAGCTTTCAGACAGCTGGGTCTGGAAACACCATATATTTT. Its translation is CASSFQTAGSGNTIYF.

In its sample, this clone was seen many times. The J gene is TRBJ2-1, the V gene TRBV18; D is uncertain. The CDR3 runs 14 residues. CDR1 KGHSH and CDR2 LQKENI come from the germline V gene. V dropped 3 bases and J dropped 8 bases, with 14 bases sitting between them. The CDR3 coding sequence is TGTGCCAGCTCACCCGTCATAGGGAACGATGAGCAGTTCTTC. This encodes CASSPVIGNDEQFF.

The V gene is TRBV5-1, the J gene TRBJ2-7; TRBD1 matches 11 bases. This CDR3 has 19 residues. The V gene's germline CDR1 is SGHRS and CDR2 YFSETQ. V gave up 0 bases and J gave up 2 bases; unmatched junction bases: 13. This CDR3 reads CASSLEQRTGGVRTYEQYF. The CDR3 region has the DNA TGCGCCAGCAGCTTGGAACAACGGACAGGGGGCGTGAGGACCTACGAGCAGTACTTC. The full variable domain, its missing parts supplied by reference TRBV5-1 and TRBJ2-7, is KAGVTQTPRYLIKTRGQQVTLSCSPISGHRSVSWYQQTPGQGLQFLFEYFSETQRNKGNFPGRFSGRQFSNSRSEMNVSTLELGDSALYLCASSLEQRTGGVRTYEQYFGPGTRLTVT.

This clone has only a few counts. V and J are TRBV5-4 and TRBJ2-5, with D tentatively TRBD1 or TRBD2 (6 bases each). Germline lookup yields CDR1 SGHNT and CDR2 YYREEE (reference sequence). Deletions cut 2 bases from V and 5 bases from J, with 13 bases between. The CDR3 has 14 residues. The CDR3 loop reads CASSFPLGGETQYF. In DNA form, the CDR3 reads TGTGCCAGCAGCTTCCCTCTAGGGGGGGAGACCCAGTACTTC.

This clone has more than one count but fewer than ten. The chain uses TRBV11-2 and TRBJ2-2, with unresolved D. Germline lookup yields CDR1 SGHAT and CDR2 FQNNGV. V lost 2 bases to trimming and J lost 1 base, with 5 bases between them. This CDR3 is 14 amino acids long. The CDR3 bases are TGTGCCAGCAGCTTATACGTGAACACCGGGGAGCTGTTTTTT. Residues: CASSLYVNTGELFF.

This chain uses TRBV7-8 with TRBJ1-5, with TRBD1 as a possible D gene (5 bases). Germline-derived CDR1 and CDR2 are SGHVS and FQNEAQ. The V gene lost 6 bases and the J gene lost 9 bases, with 9 bases spanning the gap. This CDR3 region has 11 residues. The CDR3 loop reads CASRGQGPQHF. The CDR3 DNA sequence: TGTGCCAGCAGGGGGCAGGGGCCCCAGCATTTT. The full variable domain, in which reference TRBV7-8 and TRBJ1-5 provide the parts outside the CDR3, is GAGVSQSPRYKVAKRGQDVALRCDPISGHVSLFWYQQALGQGPEFLTYFQNEAQLDKSGLPSDRFFAERPEGSVSTLKIQRTQQEDSAVYLCASRGQGPQHFGDGTRLSIL.

The chain joins TRBV7-8 to TRBJ2-7; perhaps TRBD2 as D (5 bases). Deletions cut 1 base from V and 5 bases from J, with 15 bases between. The germline V gene encodes CDR1 SGHVS and CDR2 FQNEAQ. The CDR3 loop spans 15 amino acids. The CDR3 loop reads CASSLGLPGNDEQYF. DNA for the CDR3: TGTGCCAGCAGCTTAGGCCTACCGGGAAACGACGAGCAGTACTTC.

The rearrangement uses TRBV6-1 and TRBJ2-7; D is uncertain. The V gene's germline CDR1 is MNHNS and CDR2 SASEGT. V shed 1 base and J shed 7 bases, with 8 bases lying between them. CDR3 length: 12 amino acids. The CDR3 sequence: CASSEGSREQYF. CDR3 nucleotide sequence: TGTGCCAGCAGTGAAGGTTCCCGGGAGCAGTACTTC.

In its sample, this clone was seen a few times. The chain carries TRBV30 and TRBJ2-3; D perhaps matches TRBD2 (5 bases). This CDR3 comprises 13 residues. The V end was cut by 7 bases, the J end by 4 bases, with 15 bases between. Germline lookup yields CDR1 GTSNPN and CDR2 SVGIG (reference sequence). CDR3 region: CASGLLSADTQYF. CDR3 bases: TGTGCCTCCGGACTGTTATCCGCAGATACGCAGTATTTT.

In its sample, this clone was seen a few times. This chain connects TRBV29-1 to TRBJ2-1; 10 nucleotides match TRBD2. V lost 6 bases and J lost 6; bases outside the gene matches: 8. Looked up from germline, CDR1 is SQVTM and CDR2 is ANQGSEA. This CDR3 is 14 amino acids long. CDR3 coding DNA: TGCAGCGTAGAGCTAGCGGGAGTGAGCAATGAGCAGTTCTTC. It yields the protein CSVELAGVSNEQFF.

This CDR3 is CASSNRPSGTSTDTQYF. The CDR3 nucleotides are TGTGCCAGTAGTAATAGGCCTAGCGGAACTAGCACAGATACGCAGTATTTT. The chain recombines TRBV19 with TRBJ2-3, with 7 bases lining up with TRBD2. J was trimmed by 0 bases and V by 4 bases; bases with no gene match: 10. The CDR3 is 17 residues long. The germline gives CDR1 LNHDA, CDR2 SQIVND (reference sequence).

Concerning this clone itself: Within the sample, other DNA sequences also encode this same CDR3. J is TRBJ2-7 and V is TRBV28; tentatively, D is TRBD1 (6 bases). Germline CDR1 is MDHEN and CDR2 is SYDVKM. This CDR3 is built from 12 residues. V shed 3 bases and J shed 4 bases, with 7 bases lying between them. The CDR3 loop is CASSLGTYEQYF. CDR3 DNA sequence: TGTGCCAGCAGTTTGGGGACATACGAGCAGTACTTC. Based on the CDR3 plus reference TRBV28 and TRBJ2-7, the full variable domain is DVKVTQSSRYLVKRTGEKVFLECVQDMDHENMFWYRQDPGLGLRLIYFSYDVKMKEKGDIPEGYSVSREKKERFSLILESASTNQTSMYLCASSLGTYEQYFGPGTRLTVT.

This clone was observed a few times. The chain combines TRBV6-5 with TRBJ1-1; the D is unclear. The germline V gene encodes CDR1 MNHEY and CDR2 SVGAGI. V lost 6 bases and J 1 base, leaving 9 bases between the germline ends. The CDR3 extends over 13 amino acids. The CDR3 spells CASSAFRNTEAFF. Here the CDR3 DNA reads TGTGCCAGCAGCGCGTTCAGGAACACTGAAGCTTTCTTT.

The CDR3 nucleotides are TGTGCCAGCAGCGTAGTTGGGGCAGGGTATGGCTACACCTTC. Amino acid sequence: CASSVVGAGYGYTF. The chain is built from TRBV9 and TRBJ1-2, with D perhaps TRBD1 (5 bases). There are 14 residues in the CDR3. CDR1 is SGDLS and CDR2 is YYNGEE in the germline V gene. V was shortened by 0 bases and J by 5 bases, with 11 bases between the two germline ends. Full variable domain (outside the CDR3, taken from reference TRBV9 and TRBJ1-2): DSGVTQTPKHLITATGQRVTLRCSPRSGDLSVYWYQQSLDQGLQFLIQYYNGEERAKGNILERFSAQQFPDLHSELNLSSLELGDSALYFCASSVVGAGYGYTFGSGTRLTVV.